This section outlines one T cell receptor (beta chain) sequence together with its context. TCRdb's table, derived via immunoSEQ multiplex PCR, lists solely in-frame clones and lacks some. The table includes some 130,000 clones, around 85% detected once. This entry is derived from a study of control samples from healthy donors and cancer patients. This sequence originates from a woman aged 25 to 39 in good health. What was sequenced was blood.

The CDR3 reads CASSDGQAGGNEAFF. The CDR3 DNA reads as TGTGCCAGCAGTGATGGCCAGGCAGGGGGGAATGAAGCTTTCTTT. The rearrangement joins TRBV2 to TRBJ1-1, with 7 bases that match TRBD1. CDR1 and CDR2 (germline): SNHLY, FYNNEI. After removal of 3 bases from V and 7 bases from J, the junction contained 11 bases not matched to a gene. This CDR3 contains 15 residues.